A single sample is the source of the 26 T cell receptor beta chains below, sequenced in a study of cytomegalovirus exposure and HLA in healthy donors. The protocol was immunoSEQ multiplex PCR, while the TCRdb copy is restricted to in-frame clones and leaves out a portion. The sample includes 150,000 to 160,000 clones, about 86% of them seen just once. The source material was PBMCs. The receptor source for this set is a human donor in good health.

This chain joins TRBV4-1 and TRBJ2-2; TRBD2 matches at 7 bases. J was trimmed by 5 bases and V by 1 base; bases with no gene match: 10. The germline V gene has CDR1 MGHRA and CDR2 YSYEKL. CDR3 length equals 17 residues. CDR3 coding DNA: TGCGCCAGCAGCCAAGGTGCTTTGAGGGGAGGGACCGGGGAGCTGTTTTTT. Its protein is CASSQGALRGGTGELFF.

The rearrangement uses TRBV2 and TRBJ2-5; D possibly corresponds to TRBD1 (6 bases). This CDR3 has 12 amino acids. Trimming pared 8 bases from V and 1 base from J, leaving 8 bases between. Germline CDR1 SNHLY, CDR2 FYNNEI. The CDR3 spells CASGQRQETQYF. The DNA of the CDR3 is TGTGCCAGCGGACAGCGCCAAGAGACCCAGTACTTC.

The chain joins TRBV27 to TRBJ2-7; 9 bases line up with TRBD1. The CDR3 runs to 15 residues. V was clipped by 5 bases and J by 5 bases; unmatched bases: 10. The germline CDR1 and CDR2 sequences are MNHEY and SMNVEV (reference sequence). The CDR3 protein is CASSLLGTGFHEQYF. In nucleotides, the CDR3 is TGTGCCAGCAGTCTTCTAGGGACAGGGTTCCACGAGCAGTACTTC.

The rearrangement uses TRBV6-5 and TRBJ2-2; 8 bases agree with TRBD1. The CDR3 extends over 16 amino acids. Germline V CDR1 and CDR2: MNHEY, SVGAGI. Trimming at V came to 0 bases and at J to 6 bases, leaving 6 bases not matched to a gene. CDR3 region: CASSYSVGQGSGELFF. In DNA, the CDR3 is TGTGCCAGCAGTTACTCAGTCGGACAGGGATCCGGGGAGCTGTTTTTT.

The chain recombines TRBV5-1 with TRBJ2-7; no clear D. CDR3 length: 15 residues. CDR1 is SGHRS and CDR2 is YFSETQ in the germline V gene. V lost 4 bases and J 3 bases, leaving 17 bases between the germline ends. The CDR3 reads CASSPPRQGVYEQYF. The CDR3 DNA reads as TGCGCCAGCAGCCCACCCCGACAAGGCGTCTACGAGCAGTACTTC.

The chain combines TRBV28 with TRBJ2-5, with D tentatively TRBD2 (7 bases). Germline CDR1 and CDR2: MDHEN and SYDVKM. This CDR3 comprises 16 residues. V was trimmed by 6 bases and J by 7 bases, leaving 24 bases between them. This chain's CDR3 is CASSPRGAGEWGTQYF. DNA of the CDR3: TGTGCCAGCAGCCCAAGGGGGGCGGGAGAGTGGGGGACCCAGTACTTC.

The V and J genes are TRBV4-1 and TRBJ2-1; 10 nucleotides line up with TRBD1. The length of the CDR3 is 15 residues. The germline V gene has CDR1 MGHRA and CDR2 YSYEKL. V was pared by 1 base and J by 13 bases, with 10 bases of the junction left unmatched. The CDR3 is CASSQVFGDRGSQFF. The CDR3 bases are TGCGCCAGCAGCCAAGTCTTCGGGGACAGGGGATCCCAGTTCTTC.

The CDR3 region is CASSSDRATDTQYF. For the CDR3, the DNA is TGTGCCAGCAGTAGCGACAGGGCCACAGATACGCAGTATTTT. The chain recombines TRBV6-5 with TRBJ2-3; 7 positions agree with TRBD1. CDR1 is MNHEY and CDR2 is SVGAGI in the germline V gene. Losses at the gene ends were 5 bases for V and 2 bases for J; bases not matched to a gene: 4. This CDR3 is built from 14 residues.

J is TRBJ1-4 and V is TRBV5-1, with D tentatively TRBD1 (5 bases). CDR3 length: 13 amino acids. Between the trimmed V and J ends, which lost 1 base and 8 bases, there was a span of 9 bases. Germline V CDR1 and CDR2: SGHRS, YFSETQ. CDR3: CASSLRGGEKLFF. The CDR3 region has the DNA TGCGCCAGCAGCTTGAGGGGAGGCGAAAAACTGTTTTTT. The variable domain in full, completed from reference TRBV5-1 and TRBJ1-4, reads KAGVTQTPRYLIKTRGQQVTLSCSPISGHRSVSWYQQTPGQGLQFLFEYFSETQRNKGNFPGRFSGRQFSNSRSEMNVSTLELGDSALYLCASSLRGGEKLFFGSGTQLSVL.

This rearrangement joins TRBV7-9 to TRBJ1-5; D might be TRBD1 (6 bases). V was trimmed by 5 bases and J by 0 bases, leaving 14 bases between them. Germline CDR1 SEHNR, CDR2 FQNEAQ (reference sequence). This CDR3 has 16 residues. This CDR3 is CASSGPGTLSNQPQHF. The CDR3 nucleotides read TGTGCCAGCAGCGGACCCGGGACACTTAGCAATCAGCCCCAGCATTTT.

This chain uses TRBV14 with TRBJ2-1; 8 bases line up with TRBD2. CDR1 is SGHDN, CDR2 FVKESK, per germline. V gave up 2 bases and J gave up 7 bases; unmatched junction bases: 10. The CDR3 spans 16 residues. Here the CDR3 DNA reads TGTGCCAGCAGCCAAATAGCGGGGACCCTTATAAATGAGCAGTTCTTC. This sequence encodes CASSQIAGTLINEQFF.

The CDR3 here is CASSPLGNSFYGYTF. Here the CDR3 DNA reads TGTGCCAGCAGCCCGCTAGGCAACTCTTTCTATGGCTACACCTTC. V usage is TRBV6-4 and J usage is TRBJ1-2; no firm D call. With 6 bases removed from V and 4 bases from J, the gap between germline ends came to 18 bases. This CDR3 region has 15 residues. Per the germline V gene, CDR1 is MRHNA and CDR2 is SNTAGT.

The CDR3 is CSVAGRRNTEAFF. The DNA of the CDR3 is TGCAGCGTTGCAGGTCGAAGGAACACTGAAGCTTTCTTT. The rearrangement links TRBV29-1 to TRBJ1-1; D not resolved. The CDR3 is made up of 13 amino acids. CDR1 is SQVTM and CDR2 is ANQGSEA in the germline V gene. V was trimmed by 4 bases and J by 1 base, leaving 10 bases between them.

The rearrangement uses TRBV7-8 and TRBJ2-1; 10 positions agree with TRBD2. Germline V CDR1 and CDR2: SGHVS, FQNEAQ. The CDR3 totals 15 residues. V lost 8 bases and J lost 7; bases outside the gene matches: 11. The CDR3 sequence: CASVSRSSGGNEQFF. CDR3 nucleotide sequence: TGTGCCAGCGTTTCTCGATCTAGCGGGGGAAATGAGCAGTTCTTC. Combining the CDR3 with reference TRBV7-8 and TRBJ2-1 gives the whole variable domain GAGVSQSPRYKVAKRGQDVALRCDPISGHVSLFWYQQALGQGPEFLTYFQNEAQLDKSGLPSDRFFAERPEGSVSTLKIQRTQQEDSAVYLCASVSRSSGGNEQFFGPGTRLTVL.

The gene calls are TRBV5-1 and TRBJ2-1; TRBD2 agrees at 15 bases. The ends lost 0 bases at V and 6 bases at J; junction bases unmatched: 4. The CDR3 loop spans 17 amino acids. Germline V gene sequence: CDR1 SGHRS, CDR2 YFSETQ. CDR3 nucleotide sequence: TGCGCCAGCAGCTTGGGGAGGACTAGCGGGAGGGCCAATGAGCAGTTCTTC. Protein: CASSLGRTSGRANEQFF.

The V and J genes are TRBV27 and TRBJ2-5, with TRBD2 matching 10 bases. The ends lost 4 bases at V and 5 bases at J; junction bases unmatched: 7. Per germline, CDR1 MNHEY and CDR2 SMNVEV (reference sequence). This CDR3 comprises 15 residues. The CDR3 bases are TGTGCCAGCAGTTCCGGGACTAGCGACCGGGAGACCCAGTACTTC. It translates to CASSSGTSDRETQYF.

This clone was recorded only once. The chain couples TRBV7-9 to TRBJ2-7; D might be TRBD2 (5 bases). Germline assignment: CDR1 SEHNR and CDR2 FQNEAQ (reference sequence). This CDR3 contains 14 residues. With 1 base removed from V and 6 bases from J, the gap between germline ends came to 13 bases. CDR3 residues: CASSLGGDRGEQYF. The CDR3 DNA is TGTGCCAGCAGCTTAGGGGGAGATCGGGGCGAGCAGTACTTC.

The rearrangement joins TRBV7-6 to TRBJ1-2; D uncertain. Germline CDR1 SGHVS, CDR2 FNYEAQ. The CDR3 spans 12 residues. The V end was cut by 3 bases, the J end by 8 bases, with 10 bases between. CDR3 loop: CASSFGREGYTF. The CDR3 DNA sequence: TGTGCCAGCAGCTTTGGTAGGGAGGGCTACACCTTC.

The rearrangement joins TRBV6-1 to TRBJ2-7; TRBD1 matches at 7 bases. The CDR3 sequence is 13 residues long. Germline values: CDR1 MNHNS, CDR2 SASEGT. V lost 8 bases to trimming and J lost 3 bases; unmatched junction nucleotides: 7. CDR3 in DNA: TGTGCCAGCGGATCTACAGGGGTCTACGAGCAGTACTTC. Its translation: CASGSTGVYEQYF.

V is TRBV13 and J is TRBJ1-1; 9 bases map to TRBD1. Looked up from germline, CDR1 is PRHDT and CDR2 is FYEKMQ (reference sequence). The length of the CDR3 is 17 residues. The V and J ends lost 4 bases and 5 bases, in that order; junction bases with no gene match: 14. The CDR3: CASSSINRDRAVTEAFF. The DNA for the CDR3 is TGTGCCAGCAGCTCAATAAACCGGGACAGGGCGGTAACTGAAGCTTTCTTT.

The V gene is TRBV7-9, the J gene TRBJ2-1, with 7 bases that match TRBD2. The V and J ends lost 7 bases and 8 bases, in that order; junction bases with no gene match: 14. CDR1 is SEHNR and CDR2 is FQNEAQ in the germline V gene (reference sequence). The CDR3 is made up of 15 amino acids. The CDR3 region is CASIPGGAGAHEQFF. The CDR3 nucleotides are TGTGCCAGCATACCTGGCGGGGCGGGAGCACATGAGCAGTTCTTC. Full variable domain (missing parts from reference TRBV7-9 and TRBJ2-1): DTGVSQNPRHKITKRGQNVTFRCDPISEHNRLYWYRQTLGQGPEFLTYFQNEAQLEKSRLLSDRFSAERPKGSFSTLEIQRTEQGDSAMYLCASIPGGAGAHEQFFGPGTRLTVL.

V usage is TRBV2 and J usage is TRBJ2-5; 9 nucleotides agree with TRBD2. Germline trimming cut 5 bases from V and 3 bases from J; bases unmatched to any gene: 7. CDR1 is SNHLY, CDR2 FYNNEI, per germline. CDR3 length: 15 amino acids. The chain's CDR3 is CASSTGTSSKETQYF. CDR3 DNA: TGTGCCAGCAGTACCGGGACTAGCAGTAAAGAGACCCAGTACTTC.

This chain uses TRBV7-2 with TRBJ1-6, with D possibly TRBD1 on 5 matching bases. The CDR3 sequence is 15 residues long. V was shortened by 1 base and J by 9 bases, with 13 bases between the two germline ends. In germline, CDR1 is SGHTA, CDR2 FQGNSA. The CDR3 sequence is CASSLVWQGSSPLHF. As DNA, the CDR3 is TGTGCCAGCAGCTTAGTGTGGCAGGGAAGTTCACCCCTCCACTTT.

This clone showed up just once. V and J are TRBV27 and TRBJ2-1; the D gene is possibly TRBD2 (5 bases). Trimming left V 5 bases short and J 7 bases short, with 12 bases between. This CDR3 comprises 13 residues. Germline assignment: CDR1 MNHEY and CDR2 SMNVEV (reference sequence). The CDR3 loop reads CASSTTSGNEQFF. The CDR3 nucleotides are TGTGCCAGCAGTACAACTTCGGGGAATGAGCAGTTCTTC.

The chain's CDR3 is CASSNRARYEQYF. For the CDR3, the DNA is TGTGCCAGCAGTAACAGGGCTCGATACGAGCAGTACTTC. The chain carries TRBV2 and TRBJ2-7; D might be TRBD1 (6 bases). Germline V gives CDR1 SNHLY, CDR2 FYNNEI. The germline V and J ends were trimmed by 5 bases and 4 bases, with 12 bases remaining between them. This CDR3 has 13 residues.

This clone appeared a single time. The gene calls are TRBV7-6 and TRBJ2-1; 14 nucleotides match TRBD2. This CDR3 is 15 amino acids long. After removal of 4 bases from V and 9 bases from J, the junction contained 5 bases not matched to a gene. Looked up from germline, CDR1 is SGHVS and CDR2 is FNYEAQ. CDR3 sequence (DNA): TGTGCCAGCAGCTCGGGACTAGCGGGAGATAGTGAGCAGTTCTTC. This codes for CASSSGLAGDSEQFF.